These T cell receptor beta chains were read from a single sample in a study of regulatory T cells in long-lasting Graves disease. MiXCR, run by TCRdb on the multiplex PCR reads, gives a single entry per CDR3 protein. Among approximately 690,000 distinct CDR3 sequences, about 32% were seen once, and the ten largest hold roughly 41%. Sample: peripheral blood mononuclear cells (PBMCs), taken when the disease was refractory, from a patient treated with antithyroid drugs. The receptors were sampled from a female donor with Graves disease. CDR3s include the opening cysteine and the closing phenylalanine or tryptophan. D genes are given only for firm matches. Not all rows give a size; the values are once, few, many and, for expanded clones, a class.

D gene	J gene	V gene	clone size	CDR3 DNA	CDR3 protein
TRBD2	TRBJ2-1	TRBV6-1	-	TGTGCCAGCAGCGAACTAGCGGGAATCTACAATGAGCAGTTCTTC	CASSELAGIYNEQFF
TRBD2	TRBJ2-2	TRBV27	few	TGTGCCAGCAGTTTGAGACTAGCGGCTACTTCGAACACCGGGGAGCTGTTTTTT	CASSLRLAATSNTGELFF
-	TRBJ1-5	TRBV28	-	TGTGCCAGCAGTTTCTCGCAGCCCCAGCATTTT	CASSFSQPQHF
TRBD1	TRBJ1-1	TRBV28	-	TGTGCCAGCAGTTCTTCCGGGACAGGGGGCCCTGAAGCTTTCTTT	CASSSSGTGGPEAFF
-	TRBJ1-4	TRBV6-2/TRBV6-3	once	TGTGCCAGCAGTTATGATGGACCAAAAACTAATGAAAAACTGTTTTTT	CASSYDGPKTNEKLFF
-	TRBJ2-6	TRBV6-1	many	TGTGCCAGCATCGTCAGGAGCTCTGGGGCCAACGTCCTGACTTTC	CASIVRSSGANVLTF
-	TRBJ1-2	TRBV5-6	-	TGTGCCAGCAGCTGGAACCCCCGGGGGGCGCAGGATGGCTACACCTTC	CASSWNPRGAQDGYTF
-	TRBJ1-5	TRBV2	few	TGTGCCAGCAGTGAAGAAGAATGGACAGTTAGCAATCAGCCCCAGCATTTT	CASSEEEWTVSNQPQHF
-	TRBJ2-7	TRBV12-5	-	TGTGCTAGTGGTTTGGTCCTAGGAATCGACTCCTACGAGCAGTACTTC	CASGLVLGIDSYEQYF
-	TRBJ1-2	TRBV2	many	TGTGCCAGCAGGGGACGGATGAACTATGGCTACACCTTC	CASRGRMNYGYTF
TRBD2	TRBJ2-7	TRBV9	few	TGTGCCAGCAGCGTAGGGACTAGCGGGATCTACGAGCAGTACTTC	CASSVGTSGIYEQYF
-	TRBJ1-1	TRBV12-3/TRBV12-4	-	TGTGCCAGCAACCGAGGAGATGAAGCTTTCTTT	CASNRGDEAFF
TRBD1	TRBJ1-5	TRBV20-1	-	TGCAGTGCTGGGGACAGGGTAAGCAATCAGCCCCAGCATTTT	CSAGDRVSNQPQHF
TRBD2	TRBJ2-3	TRBV12-3/TRBV12-4	-	TGTGCCAGCAGTTATGGACTAGCGGGAGGGCCTGACACAGATACGCAGTATTTT	CASSYGLAGGPDTDTQYF
-	TRBJ1-5	TRBV30	-	TGTGCCTGGAGTGTCGCCGGGGGTCAGCCCCAGCATTTT	CAWSVAGGQPQHF
-	TRBJ1-1	TRBV6-1	few	TGTGCCAGCAGCAGACACTCTTCCCTTTTGAACACTGAAGCTTTCTTT	CASSRHSSLLNTEAFF
-	TRBJ2-7	TRBV11-2	-	TGTGCCAGCAGCTTAGTTCCAGGGCGCGACGAGCAGTACTTC	CASSLVPGRDEQYF
TRBD1	TRBJ1-5	TRBV7-6	-	TGTGCCAGTAGCTTAGATGGCCTGACAGGGCGAGGTCAGCCCCAGCATTTT	CASSLDGLTGRGQPQHF
-	TRBJ2-7	TRBV12-3/TRBV12-4	few	TGTGCCAGCAGTTTTGGGGTACGCTACGAGCAGTACTTC	CASSFGVRYEQYF
-	TRBJ2-5	TRBV3-1	many	TGTGCCAGCAGCCAAGATCCAGCACAAGAGACCCAGTACTTC	CASSQDPAQETQYF
TRBD2	TRBJ2-4	TRBV12-3/TRBV12-4	few	TGTGCCAGCAGTTTAGGCCCGACTAGCGGACTAGCCAAAAACATTCAGTACTTC	CASSLGPTSGLAKNIQYF
TRBD2	TRBJ2-5	TRBV3-1	few	TGTGCCAGCAGCCACAGCGGGGAGGGGGAGACCCAGTACTTC	CASSHSGEGETQYF
-	TRBJ2-7	TRBV12-3/TRBV12-4	-	TGTGCCAGCAGTGGGGGGAAAGGGAGTCACCGTTACGAGCAGTACTTC	CASSGGKGSHRYEQYF
-	TRBJ2-5	TRBV6-1	few	TGTGCCAGCAGGAAATCGGAGGGCCAGTACTTC	CASRKSEGQYF
TRBD2	TRBJ2-1	TRBV19	-	TGTGCCAGTAGTGCCGGGACTAGCGGGAGGGCCCTCTACAATGAGCAGTTCTTC	CASSAGTSGRALYNEQFF
-	TRBJ1-2	TRBV7-2	-	TGTGCCAGCAGCTTAGATAGCAGGGACTATGGCTACACCTTC	CASSLDSRDYGYTF
-	TRBJ1-5	TRBV6-1	few	TGTGCCAGCACCCTGCATCGACAGGGCAATCAGCCCCAGCATTTT	CASTLHRQGNQPQHF